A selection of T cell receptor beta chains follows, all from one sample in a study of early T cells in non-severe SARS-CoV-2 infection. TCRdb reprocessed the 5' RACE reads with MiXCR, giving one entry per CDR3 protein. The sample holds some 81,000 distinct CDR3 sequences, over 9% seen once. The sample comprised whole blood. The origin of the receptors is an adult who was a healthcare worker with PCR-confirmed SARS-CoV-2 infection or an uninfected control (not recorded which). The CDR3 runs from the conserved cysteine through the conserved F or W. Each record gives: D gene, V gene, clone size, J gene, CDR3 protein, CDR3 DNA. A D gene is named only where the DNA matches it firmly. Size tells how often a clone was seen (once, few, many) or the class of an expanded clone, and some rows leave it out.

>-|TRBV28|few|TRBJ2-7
CASRRRGASYEQYF
TGTGCCAGCAGGCGCCGGGGGGCGTCCTACGAGCAGTACTTC
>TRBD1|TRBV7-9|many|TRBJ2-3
CASRKVRGRSTDTQYF
TGTGCCAGCAGAAAGGTCAGGGGGCGAAGCACAGATACGCAGTATTTT
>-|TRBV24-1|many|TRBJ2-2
CATSDPTGPNTGELFF
TGTGCCACCAGTGACCCGACAGGTCCCAACACCGGGGAGCTGTTTTTT
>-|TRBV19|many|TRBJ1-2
CASLRGQTYGYTF
TGTGCCAGCCTCCGGGGCCAGACCTATGGCTACACCTTC
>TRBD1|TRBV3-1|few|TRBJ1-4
CASRQTGGRNEKLFF
TGTGCCAGCAGACAAACAGGGGGCAGAAATGAAAAACTGTTTTTT
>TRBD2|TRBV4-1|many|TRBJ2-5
CASSQGLAGEETQYF
TGCGCCAGCAGCCAAGGACTAGCGGGAGAAGAGACCCAGTACTTC
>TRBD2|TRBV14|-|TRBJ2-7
CASSRRGGLVYEQYF
TGTGCCAGCAGCCGGAGGGGGGGACTAGTATACGAGCAGTACTTC
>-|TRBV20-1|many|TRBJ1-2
CSARDPRWVRGYTF
TGCAGTGCTAGAGACCCCCGATGGGTCCGTGGCTACACCTTC
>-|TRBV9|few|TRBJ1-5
CASSVGGGNQPQHF
TGTGCCAGCAGCGTCGGCGGGGGCAATCAGCCCCAGCATTTT
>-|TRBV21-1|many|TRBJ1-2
CASSSTTGTDSYGYTF
TGTGCCAGCAGCTCTACGACCGGGACAGACAGCTATGGCTACACCTTC
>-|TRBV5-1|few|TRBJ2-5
CASSQRGYQETQYF
TGCGCCAGCAGCCAGAGGGGATACCAAGAGACCCAGTACTTC
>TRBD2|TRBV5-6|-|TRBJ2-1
CASSLVYGGGPSDEQFF
TGTGCCAGCAGCTTGGTTTACGGGGGAGGGCCGTCGGATGAGCAGTTCTTC
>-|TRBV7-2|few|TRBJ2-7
CASSLAHSYEQYF
TGTGCCAGCAGCTTAGCCCACTCCTACGAGCAGTACTTC
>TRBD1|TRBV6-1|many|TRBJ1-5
CASSEVGTGNQPQHF
TGTGCCAGCAGTGAAGTGGGGACAGGGAATCAGCCCCAGCATTTT
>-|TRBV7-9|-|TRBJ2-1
CASSSGKTNEQFF
TGTGCCAGCAGCTCCGGGAAGACCAATGAGCAGTTCTTC
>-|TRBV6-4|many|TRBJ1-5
CASSAGDNQPQHF
TGTGCCAGCAGTGCAGGAGACAATCAGCCCCAGCATTTT
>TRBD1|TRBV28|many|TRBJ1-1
CATLALHNVTGGKITEAFF
TGTGCCACCCTGGCCCTCCACAATGTTACAGGGGGTAAAATCACTGAAGCTTTCTTT
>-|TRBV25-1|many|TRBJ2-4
CASSEGGSAQNIQYF
TGTGCCAGCAGTGAAGGCGGTAGCGCCCAAAACATTCAGTACTTC
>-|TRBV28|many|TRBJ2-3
CASSIGTDTQYF
TGTGCCAGCAGTATAGGTACAGATACGCAGTATTTT
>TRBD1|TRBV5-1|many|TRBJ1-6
CASSLKGQGSSPLHF
TGCGCCAGCAGCTTGAAGGGACAGGGCAGTTCACCCCTCCACTTT
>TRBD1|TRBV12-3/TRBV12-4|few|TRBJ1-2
CASSLGTGQGDYGYTF
TGTGCCAGCAGTCTAGGGACAGGCCAGGGGGACTATGGCTACACCTTC
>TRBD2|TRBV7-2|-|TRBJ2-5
CASSFTSGQETQYF
TGTGCCAGCAGCTTCACTAGCGGGCAAGAGACCCAGTACTTC
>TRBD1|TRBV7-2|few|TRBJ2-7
CASNYKTGALYEQYF
TGTGCCAGCAACTACAAGACAGGGGCGCTCTACGAGCAGTACTTC
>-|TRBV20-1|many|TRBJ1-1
CSASMATGWNTEAFF
TGCAGTGCTAGTATGGCGACAGGATGGAACACTGAAGCTTTCTTT
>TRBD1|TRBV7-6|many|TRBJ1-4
CASSSGQGARGEKLFF
TGTGCCAGCAGCTCGGGACAGGGGGCAAGAGGTGAAAAACTGTTTTTT
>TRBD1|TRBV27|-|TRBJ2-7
CASSSGQETYEQYF
TGTGCCAGCAGTTCCGGACAGGAAACCTACGAGCAGTACTTC
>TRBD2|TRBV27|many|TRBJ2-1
CASSGSRTSAGARGGEQFF
TGTGCCAGCAGCGGCAGTCGAACTAGCGCCGGGGCAAGAGGTGGTGAGCAGTTCTTC
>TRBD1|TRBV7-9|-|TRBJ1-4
CAGSFGQVNEKLFF
TGTGCCGGCAGCTTCGGACAGGTTAATGAAAAACTGTTTTTT
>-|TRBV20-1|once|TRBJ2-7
CSTGGLAGSYEQYF
TGCAGTACAGGGGGTCTAGCGGGGAGCTACGAGCAGTACTTC
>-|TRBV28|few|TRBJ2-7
CASSLSLASYEQYF
TGTGCCAGCAGTTTATCTCTGGCAAGCTACGAGCAGTACTTC
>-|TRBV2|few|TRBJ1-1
CASRQDTMNTEAFF
TGTGCCAGCCGGCAGGACACGATGAACACTGAAGCTTTCTTT